Listed below are T cell receptor beta chains from one sample, sequenced in a study of T cell repertoires in cytomegalovirus infection. TCRdb called the reads again in MiXCR, with one record for every CDR3 protein. The sample carries 150,000 to 200,000 distinct CDR3 sequences, 28% recorded once. The sequenced sample consisted of PBMCs. These receptors were taken from a human donor in good health (CMV status not recorded). Some clones in this sample may be carry-over from other donors' samples. CDR3s include the opening cysteine and the closing phenylalanine or tryptophan. The D gene is left open where the match is weak. The size of a clone is reported for some rows only, either as once, few or many, or as a class for expanded clones.

clone_size: NA; d_call: TRBD2; v_call: TRBV7-2; j_call: TRBJ2-5; cdr3_length: 15; cdr3_nt: TGTGCCAGCAGCATACTAGCGGGGGGGCCAGAGACCCAGTACTTC; cdr3_aa: CASSILAGGPETQYF
clone_size: many; d_call: NA; v_call: TRBV7-2; j_call: TRBJ1-5; cdr3_length: 13; cdr3_nt: TGTGCCAGCAGCTTACGCGTCGGTCAGCCCCAGCATTTT; cdr3_aa: CASSLRVGQPQHF
clone_size: many; d_call: NA; v_call: TRBV7-8; j_call: TRBJ2-7; cdr3_length: 14; cdr3_nt: NA; cdr3_aa: CASSLVASGASGDF
clone_size: NA; d_call: TRBD1; v_call: TRBV18; j_call: TRBJ1-2; cdr3_length: 15; cdr3_nt: TGTGCCAGCTCACCAGACCGGGACAGGGTTATTGGCTACGCCTTC; cdr3_aa: CASSPDRDRVIGYAF
clone_size: few; d_call: TRBD1; v_call: TRBV7-8; j_call: TRBJ1-2; cdr3_length: 14; cdr3_nt: TGTGCCAGCAGCGATTACAGGGGTGGGGATGGCTACACCTTC; cdr3_aa: CASSDYRGGDGYTF
clone_size: NA; d_call: NA; v_call: TRBV12-3/TRBV12-4; j_call: TRBJ1-2; cdr3_length: 12; cdr3_nt: TGTGCCAGCAGGGGAGTAGAGGGGGGCTACACCTTC; cdr3_aa: CASRGVEGGYTF
clone_size: few; d_call: NA; v_call: TRBV2; j_call: TRBJ2-3; cdr3_length: 11; cdr3_nt: TGTGCCAGCAGTCAAACAGATACGCAGTATTTT; cdr3_aa: CASSQTDTQYF
clone_size: NA; d_call: NA; v_call: TRBV19; j_call: TRBJ2-6; cdr3_length: 15; cdr3_nt: TGTGCCAGTAGTTCTCGTGGTCGTGGGGCCAACGTCCTGACTTTC; cdr3_aa: CASSSRGRGANVLTF
clone_size: NA; d_call: NA; v_call: TRBV27; j_call: TRBJ1-2; cdr3_length: 14; cdr3_nt: TGTGTCAGCAGTTCGCTTCGGGACCTCTATGGCTACACCTTC; cdr3_aa: CVSSSLRDLYGYTF
clone_size: few; d_call: NA; v_call: TRBV30; j_call: TRBJ1-2; cdr3_length: 13; cdr3_nt: TGTGCCTGGAGTGTGAGTCTCGTCTATGGCTACACCTTC; cdr3_aa: CAWSVSLVYGYTF
clone_size: NA; d_call: TRBD2; v_call: TRBV20-1; j_call: TRBJ2-3; cdr3_length: 17; cdr3_nt: TGCAGTGCTCCCAGTCCGGGACTAGCGGGGGTCACAGATACGCAGTATTTT; cdr3_aa: CSAPSPGLAGVTDTQYF
clone_size: NA; d_call: TRBD1; v_call: TRBV6-6; j_call: TRBJ1-2; cdr3_length: 15; cdr3_nt: TGTGCCAGCTCACCAGGGGGTATGGGTGACTATGGCTACACCTTC; cdr3_aa: CASSPGGMGDYGYTF
clone_size: NA; d_call: TRBD2; v_call: TRBV5-5; j_call: TRBJ2-6; cdr3_length: 19; cdr3_nt: TGTGCCAGCAGCTTGAGGTCCCCGGGAGGGATCTCTGGGGCCAACGTCCTGACTTTC; cdr3_aa: CASSLRSPGGISGANVLTF
clone_size: few; d_call: NA; v_call: TRBV6-2/TRBV6-3; j_call: TRBJ2-7; cdr3_length: 13; cdr3_nt: TGTGCCAGCAGTCCGGACAGTCAGGACGAGCAGTACTTC; cdr3_aa: CASSPDSQDEQYF
clone_size: NA; d_call: TRBD2; v_call: TRBV6-2/TRBV6-3; j_call: TRBJ2-3; cdr3_length: 13; cdr3_nt: TGTGCCAGCAATCGGGGGGGCACAGATACGCAGTATTTT; cdr3_aa: CASNRGGTDTQYF
clone_size: many; d_call: NA; v_call: TRBV7-2; j_call: TRBJ1-1; cdr3_length: 14; cdr3_nt: TGTGCCAGCAGCCGCCGGGACCAAAACACTGAAGCTTTCTTT; cdr3_aa: CASSRRDQNTEAFF
clone_size: few; d_call: NA; v_call: TRBV7-6; j_call: TRBJ1-2; cdr3_length: 13; cdr3_nt: TGTGCCAGCAGCTTAGGGGGAGCCAATGGCTACACCTTC; cdr3_aa: CASSLGGANGYTF
clone_size: NA; d_call: NA; v_call: TRBV2; j_call: TRBJ1-1; cdr3_length: 10; cdr3_nt: TGTGCCAGCAGTGGGTCTGAAGCTTTCTTT; cdr3_aa: CASSGSEAFF
clone_size: NA; d_call: NA; v_call: TRBV7-2; j_call: TRBJ1-4; cdr3_length: 15; cdr3_nt: TGTGCCAGCAGCTTAGCACGGGCAACTAATGAAAAACTGTTTTTT; cdr3_aa: CASSLARATNEKLFF
clone_size: NA; d_call: TRBD1; v_call: TRBV19; j_call: TRBJ1-1; cdr3_length: 16; cdr3_nt: TGTGCCAGTAGTGGGGGAAGAACAGGGGGCGCGGCTGAAGCTTTCTTT; cdr3_aa: CASSGGRTGGAAEAFF
clone_size: many; d_call: NA; v_call: TRBV7-2; j_call: TRBJ1-6; cdr3_length: 17; cdr3_nt: TGTGCCAGCAGCTTTGTTCCGGGGGGCGTTTTGAATTCACCCCTCCACTTT; cdr3_aa: CASSFVPGGVLNSPLHF
clone_size: few; d_call: NA; v_call: TRBV7-9; j_call: TRBJ2-3; cdr3_length: 15; cdr3_nt: TGTGCCAGCAGCTTTCTGGGGAGTCTCACAGATACGCAGTATTTT; cdr3_aa: CASSFLGSLTDTQYF
clone_size: few; d_call: NA; v_call: TRBV4-3; j_call: TRBJ2-1; cdr3_length: 15; cdr3_nt: TGCGCCAGCAGCCAGGGGGAAAGCTCCTACAATGAGCAGTTCTTC; cdr3_aa: CASSQGESSYNEQFF
clone_size: once; d_call: NA; v_call: TRBV2; j_call: TRBJ1-2; cdr3_length: 12; cdr3_nt: TGTGCCAGCAGTGGGACAGTCCATGGCTACACCTTC; cdr3_aa: CASSGTVHGYTF
clone_size: few; d_call: NA; v_call: TRBV6-5; j_call: TRBJ2-6; cdr3_length: 16; cdr3_nt: TGTGCCAGCAGCCCCTACATGGGCTCTGGGGCCAACGTCCTGACTTTC; cdr3_aa: CASSPYMGSGANVLTF
clone_size: few; d_call: NA; v_call: TRBV7-8; j_call: TRBJ1-4; cdr3_length: 16; cdr3_nt: TGTGCCAGCAGCTTAGCGCTATCCGCAACTAATGAAAAACTGTTTTTT; cdr3_aa: CASSLALSATNEKLFF
clone_size: NA; d_call: TRBD1; v_call: TRBV12-3/TRBV12-4; j_call: TRBJ1-1; cdr3_length: 16; cdr3_nt: TGTGCCAGCAGTCAGGGGGCTATAGGGGCCCTAACTGAAGCTTTCTTT; cdr3_aa: CASSQGAIGALTEAFF
clone_size: NA; d_call: NA; v_call: TRBV7-9; j_call: TRBJ1-1; cdr3_length: 14; cdr3_nt: TGTGCCAGCAGCCCTCGGGAGACCAAGATACGGGCTTTCTTT; cdr3_aa: CASSPRETKIRAFF
clone_size: NA; d_call: NA; v_call: TRBV7-6; j_call: TRBJ1-1; cdr3_length: 15; cdr3_nt: TGTGCCAGCAGCTTGTGGGGGAACCGGAACACTGAAGCTTTCTTT; cdr3_aa: CASSLWGNRNTEAFF
clone_size: many; d_call: NA; v_call: TRBV7-2; j_call: TRBJ1-4; cdr3_length: 14; cdr3_nt: TGTGCCAGCAGCTTAGTGACGGCGAATGAAAAACTGTTTTTT; cdr3_aa: CASSLVTANEKLFF
clone_size: NA; d_call: NA; v_call: TRBV11-2; j_call: TRBJ2-7; cdr3_length: 15; cdr3_nt: TGTGCCAGCAGCCCCAGGGGCGCGTTATCAAGCGAGCAGTACTTC; cdr3_aa: CASSPRGALSSEQYF
clone_size: few; d_call: NA; v_call: TRBV5-1; j_call: TRBJ1-1; cdr3_length: 18; cdr3_nt: TGCGCCAGCAGCCCCGGTTGGGAGGGAGGGATTGGAGGCACTGAAGCTTTCTTT; cdr3_aa: CASSPGWEGGIGGTEAFF
clone_size: many; d_call: NA; v_call: TRBV7-9; j_call: TRBJ1-1; cdr3_length: 17; cdr3_nt: TGTGCCAGCAGCTTAGAGGCAATCGTAGGGGGGAACACTGAAGCTTTCTTT; cdr3_aa: CASSLEAIVGGNTEAFF
clone_size: few; d_call: NA; v_call: TRBV27; j_call: TRBJ2-2; cdr3_length: 16; cdr3_nt: TGTGCCAGCAGTCTCGGGACGGTAGCGAACACCGGGGAGCTGTTTTTT; cdr3_aa: CASSLGTVANTGELFF
clone_size: many; d_call: TRBD1; v_call: TRBV7-2; j_call: TRBJ2-4; cdr3_length: 20; cdr3_nt: TGTGCCAGCAGCTGGTCCGGGACAGGGGTTACCGCGGGAACCAGAAACATTCAGTACTTC; cdr3_aa: CASSWSGTGVTAGTRNIQYF
clone_size: few; d_call: NA; v_call: TRBV10-3; j_call: TRBJ2-6; cdr3_length: 15; cdr3_nt: TGTGCCATCAAATCTCTTACCTCTGGGGCCAACGTCCTGACTTTC; cdr3_aa: CAIKSLTSGANVLTF
clone_size: NA; d_call: NA; v_call: TRBV9; j_call: TRBJ2-3; cdr3_length: 12; cdr3_nt: TGTGCCAGCAGCCTCCTCTCAGATACGCAGTATTTT; cdr3_aa: CASSLLSDTQYF
clone_size: NA; d_call: NA; v_call: TRBV15; j_call: TRBJ1-2; cdr3_length: 15; cdr3_nt: TGTGCCACCAGCAGAGATCCGGACAGCGAGAGTGGCTACACCTTC; cdr3_aa: CATSRDPDSESGYTF
clone_size: few; d_call: NA; v_call: TRBV7-2; j_call: TRBJ1-2; cdr3_length: 15; cdr3_nt: TGTGCCAGCAGCTTAGACAGGGTGGGCCGGCCGGGCTACACCTTC; cdr3_aa: CASSLDRVGRPGYTF
clone_size: few; d_call: NA; v_call: TRBV7-3; j_call: TRBJ2-2; cdr3_length: 16; cdr3_nt: TGTGCCAGCAGCTTAAACCAGGCTCAGAACACCGGGGAGCTGTTTTTT; cdr3_aa: CASSLNQAQNTGELFF
clone_size: NA; d_call: TRBD1; v_call: TRBV30; j_call: TRBJ1-1; cdr3_length: 12; cdr3_nt: TGTGCCTTTTCGACAGGGCGCACTGAAGCTTTCTTT; cdr3_aa: CAFSTGRTEAFF
clone_size: many; d_call: TRBD1; v_call: TRBV19; j_call: TRBJ1-5; cdr3_length: 17; cdr3_nt: TGTGCCAGTAGTCCTCGGACAGGGGATTCAGCCGGGCAGCCCCAGCATTTT; cdr3_aa: CASSPRTGDSAGQPQHF
clone_size: NA; d_call: NA; v_call: TRBV14; j_call: TRBJ2-3; cdr3_length: 18; cdr3_nt: TGTGTCAGCAGCCAAAATCAACGACATGGGGTCCTGTCGGATACGCAGTATTTT; cdr3_aa: CVSSQNQRHGVLSDTQYF
clone_size: NA; d_call: NA; v_call: TRBV6-2/TRBV6-3; j_call: TRBJ1-2; cdr3_length: 12; cdr3_nt: TGTGCCAGCAGTGGGACCCACTATGGCTACACCTTC; cdr3_aa: CASSGTHYGYTF
clone_size: NA; d_call: NA; v_call: TRBV5-1; j_call: TRBJ2-7; cdr3_length: 14; cdr3_nt: TGCGCCAGCAGCTTGACAGGGAGTGAATACGAGCAGTACTTC; cdr3_aa: CASSLTGSEYEQYF
clone_size: NA; d_call: NA; v_call: TRBV7-6; j_call: TRBJ1-4; cdr3_length: 15; cdr3_nt: TGTGCCAGCAGCTTAGCGCGGGGTACCGTTGAAAAACTGTTTTTT; cdr3_aa: CASSLARGTVEKLFF
clone_size: few; d_call: NA; v_call: TRBV7-2; j_call: TRBJ2-7; cdr3_length: 14; cdr3_nt: TGTGCCAGCAGCTTAGAGTTAGCGATCTACGAGCAGTACTTC; cdr3_aa: CASSLELAIYEQYF
clone_size: many; d_call: NA; v_call: TRBV7-2; j_call: TRBJ1-1; cdr3_length: 14; cdr3_nt: TGTGCCAGCAGCTTAGCGCCAGGAGGGAGTGAAGCTTTCTTT; cdr3_aa: CASSLAPGGSEAFF
clone_size: once; d_call: NA; v_call: TRBV7-2; j_call: TRBJ2-7; cdr3_length: 12; cdr3_nt: TGTGGCAGCACCAGGCTGGGGAGCGAGCAGTACTTC; cdr3_aa: CGSTRLGSEQYF
clone_size: NA; d_call: TRBD2; v_call: TRBV2; j_call: TRBJ2-3; cdr3_length: 18; cdr3_nt: TGTGCCAGCAGTGTGGAACCCGGACTAGCGGGCCCCACAGATACGCAGTATTTT; cdr3_aa: CASSVEPGLAGPTDTQYF
clone_size: NA; d_call: NA; v_call: TRBV6-5; j_call: TRBJ2-6; cdr3_length: 15; cdr3_nt: TGTGCCAGCAGCCAAGGGGGGGATGGGGCCAACGTCCTGACTTTC; cdr3_aa: CASSQGGDGANVLTF
clone_size: few; d_call: TRBD2; v_call: TRBV5-1; j_call: TRBJ2-7; cdr3_length: 14; cdr3_nt: TGCGCCACCCAGCGGGACCCGACCTCCTACGAGCAGTACTTC; cdr3_aa: CATQRDPTSYEQYF
clone_size: NA; d_call: TRBD1; v_call: TRBV12-3/TRBV12-4; j_call: TRBJ2-5; cdr3_length: 16; cdr3_nt: TGTGCCAGCAGTCCCCAGGGACAGGGGGCAGGAGAGACCCAGTACTTC; cdr3_aa: CASSPQGQGAGETQYF